This TCR beta chain was found in a study of TIL therapy for anti-PD-1-resistant metastatic lung cancer. About the study: Patients then received nivolumab; progressors got lymphodepletion, TIL and IL-2. Study-wide points: The cohort had more treatment-naive, never-smoker and oncogene-addicted patients than typical.

This CDR3 contains 14 residues. The germline V and J ends were trimmed by 0 bases and 4 bases, with 7 bases remaining between them. Germline CDR1 SGHDT, CDR2 YYEEEE. The libraries were made with immunoSEQ v3. The data were produced by immunoSEQ multiplex PCR, yet TCRdb's version contains in-frame clones alone and is incomplete. The repertoire has more than 55,000 clones, roughly two thirds of them found once; the top ten carry roughly 6.6%. The sample's time point: pre-treatment sample, taken before nivolumab and TIL therapy. The sample holds a few counts of this clone. The antigen remains unidentified.

The input for sequencing was blood, taken at baseline. The rearrangement uses TRBV5-6 and TRBJ2-2; possibly TRBD1 or TRBD2 for D (5 bases each). The TCR sequence derives from a person aged 25-79 years with non-small cell lung cancer. CDR3: CASSLVGTTGELFF. The CDR3 nucleotides read TGTGCCAGCAGCTTGGTAGGGACCACCGGGGAGCTGTTTTTT.